These T cell receptor beta chains were read from a single sample in a study of T cell responses to AZD1222 COVID-19 vaccine. The protocol was immunoSEQ multiplex PCR, while the TCRdb copy is restricted to in-frame clones and leaves out a portion. The sample contains under 150,000 clones, 90% of which appear only once. Here the sequenced sample was peripheral blood, taken on day 0 of AZD1222 vaccination. These receptors all come from an adult in good health. CDR3s include the opening cysteine and the closing phenylalanine or tryptophan. D genes are given only for firm matches. Where a row states a size, it is once, few, many or the class of an expanded clone; other rows omit it.

clone_size: few
j_call: TRBJ1-4
d_call: TRBD1
v_call: TRBV7-9
cdr3_aa: CASSRTGSEEKLFF
cdr3_nt: TGTGCCAGCAGCCGGACAGGGAGCGAGGAAAAACTGTTTTTT

clone_size: -
j_call: TRBJ2-2
d_call: -
v_call: TRBV15
cdr3_aa: CATSRDRPGLSTGELFF
cdr3_nt: TGTGCCACCAGCAGAGATCGACCAGGGTTGAGCACCGGGGAGCTGTTTTTT

clone_size: -
j_call: TRBJ2-7
d_call: TRBD2
v_call: TRBV5-1
cdr3_aa: CASSLARTSGSRTYEQYF
cdr3_nt: TGCGCCAGCAGCCTAGCCCGGACTAGCGGAAGTCGTACCTACGAGCAGTACTTC

clone_size: -
j_call: TRBJ1-2
d_call: -
v_call: TRBV7-3
cdr3_aa: CATSGRGEVGYTF
cdr3_nt: TGTGCAACCAGCGGGAGGGGTGAGGTTGGCTACACCTTC

clone_size: -
j_call: TRBJ2-1
d_call: -
v_call: TRBV4-3
cdr3_aa: CASSQGGDYNEQFF
cdr3_nt: TGCGCCAGCAGCCAAGGAGGGGACTACAATGAGCAGTTCTTC

clone_size: -
j_call: TRBJ2-1
d_call: -
v_call: TRBV7-2
cdr3_aa: CASSPVDRLRNEQFF
cdr3_nt: TGTGCCAGCAGCCCCGTAGACAGATTGCGCAATGAGCAGTTCTTC

clone_size: -
j_call: TRBJ2-5
d_call: TRBD2
v_call: TRBV27
cdr3_aa: CASSYSGGRETQYF
cdr3_nt: TGTGCCAGCAGTTATTCGGGAGGGCGAGAGACCCAGTACTTC

clone_size: -
j_call: TRBJ1-2
d_call: TRBD1
v_call: TRBV10-1
cdr3_aa: CARDRTDGYTF
cdr3_nt: TGCGCCAGGGACAGGACGGATGGCTACACCTTC

clone_size: -
j_call: TRBJ2-2
d_call: -
v_call: TRBV4-1
cdr3_aa: CASSTQGSIGTGELFF
cdr3_nt: TGCGCCAGCAGCACCCAGGGGAGTATAGGAACCGGGGAGCTGTTTTTT

clone_size: -
j_call: TRBJ2-3
d_call: TRBD2
v_call: TRBV6-2/TRBV6-3
cdr3_aa: CASSRLAVLGTDTQYF
cdr3_nt: TGTGCCAGCAGTCGACTAGCGGTCCTCGGCACAGATACGCAGTATTTT

clone_size: -
j_call: TRBJ1-5
d_call: -
v_call: TRBV6-6
cdr3_aa: CATQDSLNQPQHF
cdr3_nt: TGTGCCACCCAAGACAGCCTCAATCAGCCCCAGCATTTT

clone_size: -
j_call: TRBJ1-1
d_call: -
v_call: TRBV11-2
cdr3_aa: CASSLDGNRMSTEAFF
cdr3_nt: TGTGCCAGCAGCTTAGATGGGAATCGGATGAGCACTGAAGCTTTCTTT

clone_size: -
j_call: TRBJ2-7
d_call: TRBD2
v_call: TRBV28
cdr3_aa: CASSPGLAGVGREQYF
cdr3_nt: TGTGCCAGCAGCCCTGGACTAGCGGGAGTTGGTCGCGAGCAGTACTTC

clone_size: -
j_call: TRBJ1-6
d_call: -
v_call: TRBV9
cdr3_aa: CASSVDGSYNSPLHF
cdr3_nt: TGTGCCAGCAGCGTCGACGGATCCTATAATTCACCCCTCCACTTT

clone_size: few
j_call: TRBJ1-2
d_call: -
v_call: TRBV19
cdr3_aa: CASRIRDGINYGYTF
cdr3_nt: TGTGCCAGTCGAATCAGGGACGGAATCAACTATGGCTACACCTTC

clone_size: -
j_call: TRBJ2-6
d_call: TRBD1
v_call: TRBV27
cdr3_aa: CASSSGTASSGANVLTF
cdr3_nt: TGTGCCAGCAGTTCCGGGACAGCGAGCTCTGGGGCCAACGTCCTGACTTTC

clone_size: -
j_call: TRBJ2-7
d_call: -
v_call: TRBV5-1
cdr3_aa: CASSLVRRSYEQYF
cdr3_nt: TGCGCCAGCAGCTTGGTCCGGCGCTCCTACGAGCAGTACTTC

clone_size: -
j_call: TRBJ2-1
d_call: TRBD1
v_call: TRBV24-1
cdr3_aa: CATVGQGGDEQFF
cdr3_nt: TGTGCCACCGTAGGACAGGGAGGAGATGAGCAGTTCTTC

clone_size: once
j_call: TRBJ1-2
d_call: -
v_call: TRBV28
cdr3_aa: CASSPDGNYGYTF
cdr3_nt: TGTGCCAGCAGCCCGGACGGCAACTATGGCTACACCTTC

clone_size: -
j_call: TRBJ1-1
d_call: TRBD1
v_call: TRBV15
cdr3_aa: CATSSLTGGSTEAFF
cdr3_nt: TGTGCCACCAGCAGCTTGACAGGGGGCTCGACTGAAGCTTTCTTT

clone_size: -
j_call: TRBJ2-5
d_call: -
v_call: TRBV5-1
cdr3_aa: CASSLDRAGETQYF
cdr3_nt: TGCGCCAGCAGCTTGGACAGGGCAGGGGAGACCCAGTACTTC

clone_size: -
j_call: TRBJ2-7
d_call: -
v_call: TRBV6-5
cdr3_aa: CASSYSGDYEQYF
cdr3_nt: TGTGCCAGCAGTTACTCCGGGGACTACGAGCAGTACTTC

clone_size: -
j_call: TRBJ2-5
d_call: -
v_call: TRBV28
cdr3_aa: CASSLLETQYF
cdr3_nt: TGTGCCAGCAGTCTCCTGGAGACCCAGTACTTC

clone_size: -
j_call: TRBJ2-5
d_call: TRBD2
v_call: TRBV7-9
cdr3_aa: CASSLGLAGGQETQYF
cdr3_nt: TGTGCCAGCAGCTTAGGACTAGCGGGAGGGCAAGAGACCCAGTACTTC

clone_size: -
j_call: TRBJ2-5
d_call: TRBD1
v_call: TRBV9
cdr3_aa: CASSVGPPPLTGVGETQYF
cdr3_nt: TGTGCCAGCAGCGTAGGCCCCCCCCCGCTGACAGGGGTCGGGGAGACCCAGTACTTC

clone_size: -
j_call: TRBJ1-5
d_call: -
v_call: TRBV5-1
cdr3_aa: CASSLSAPYANQPQHF
cdr3_nt: TGCGCCAGCAGCTTGTCGGCTCCTTACGCCAATCAGCCCCAGCATTTT

clone_size: -
j_call: TRBJ1-4
d_call: TRBD1
v_call: TRBV6-5
cdr3_aa: CASSFFGTGLEKLFF
cdr3_nt: TGTGCCAGCAGTTTCTTCGGGACAGGGTTGGAAAAACTGTTTTTT

clone_size: -
j_call: TRBJ2-1
d_call: -
v_call: TRBV4-2
cdr3_aa: CASSQDGGGNEQFF
cdr3_nt: TGTGCCAGCAGCCAGGATGGAGGGGGGAATGAGCAGTTCTTC

clone_size: -
j_call: TRBJ1-5
d_call: -
v_call: TRBV29-1
cdr3_aa: CSAKQGNSNQPQHF
cdr3_nt: TGCAGCGCGAAACAGGGAAATAGCAATCAGCCCCAGCATTTT

clone_size: -
j_call: TRBJ1-1
d_call: TRBD1
v_call: TRBV28
cdr3_aa: CASSLGQGGVLNTEAFF
cdr3_nt: TGTGCCAGCAGTTTGGGGCAGGGGGGTGTCTTGAACACTGAAGCTTTCTTT

clone_size: -
j_call: TRBJ1-2
d_call: -
v_call: TRBV5-8
cdr3_aa: CASSLATGGLDYGYTF
cdr3_nt: TGTGCCAGCAGCTTGGCGACAGGCGGACTTGACTATGGCTACACCTTC

clone_size: few
j_call: TRBJ2-5
d_call: -
v_call: TRBV12-3/TRBV12-4
cdr3_aa: CASSASETQYF
cdr3_nt: TGTGCCAGCAGTGCCTCTGAGACCCAGTACTTC

clone_size: -
j_call: TRBJ2-7
d_call: TRBD2
v_call: TRBV18
cdr3_aa: CASSPPGLAGSSYEQYF
cdr3_nt: TGTGCCAGCTCACCACCGGGACTAGCGGGAAGCTCCTACGAGCAGTACTTC

clone_size: -
j_call: TRBJ2-7
d_call: -
v_call: TRBV5-5
cdr3_aa: CASSLGGIASYEQYF
cdr3_nt: TGTGCCAGCAGCCTAGGGGGTATCGCGTCCTACGAGCAGTACTTC

clone_size: once
j_call: TRBJ2-7
d_call: -
v_call: TRBV7-9
cdr3_aa: CASSLGAGAGEQYF
cdr3_nt: TGTGCCAGCAGCTTAGGGGCAGGGGCGGGAGAGCAGTACTTC

clone_size: -
j_call: TRBJ1-1
d_call: TRBD1
v_call: TRBV3-1/TRBV3-2
cdr3_aa: CASSQDSHRGKDEAFF
cdr3_nt: TGTGCCAGCAGCCAAGATTCCCACAGGGGAAAAGATGAAGCTTTCTTT

clone_size: -
j_call: TRBJ2-1
d_call: TRBD2
v_call: TRBV9
cdr3_aa: CASSVELAGGPRGYNEQFF
cdr3_nt: TGTGCCAGCAGCGTAGAGTTAGCGGGAGGGCCTCGAGGGTACAATGAGCAGTTCTTC

clone_size: once
j_call: TRBJ2-7
d_call: TRBD2
v_call: TRBV3-1/TRBV3-2
cdr3_aa: CASSQVGLADYEQYF
cdr3_nt: TGTGCCAGCAGCCAAGTAGGACTAGCGGACTACGAGCAGTACTTC